The following is a T cell receptor beta chain sequence with its context. Its cognate antigen has yet to be identified. Base qualities are missing; no much larger clone stands one base away. Spanning cysteine to phenylalanine, the CDR3 consists of 15 amino acids. Of all the DNA, just the CDR3 is kept, 45 bases in frame from base 1. V has 5 bases trimmed and J has 1 base trimmed; junction bases matching no gene number 5. CDR1 and CDR2 are read off the germline V gene as KGHSH and LQKENI. TCRbeta CDR3 regions were amplified from genomic DNA by means of the immunoSEQ Assay, a bias-controlled multiplex PCR. The authors processed their data as follows. The number of nucleated cells in each sample was estimated from the amplification of reference gene primers within the assay. To quantify the absolute abundance of each unique TCRbeta CDR3 rearrangement, sequence reads were collapsed and filtered. Productive Simpson clonality was computed per sample as the square root of Simpson's diversity index over productive rearrangements. In TCRdb, the immuneACCESS table is reduced to in-frame sequences with V and J assigned. These tables do not hold every clone; where another copy was compared, an unresolved V gene accounts for under half, and the others remain unexplained. For V, J and clone size, that table is used; D and trimming come from the DNA. A total of a few hundred thousand clones appear in this sample, more than 70% of them only once. The ten largest account for 3% to 4.5% of the sample.

One collaborating source in Seattle enrolled patients while the patients were actively infected and followed the patients over time throughout the course of disease. Each collaborating institution followed its own protocols to collect whole blood in K2EDTA tubes. For TCRbeta analysis, collaborators shipped samples in one of three forms: frozen whole blood, isolated PBMCs, or DNA extracted from either of those sample types. This sample is part of a study of blood T cell repertoires in COVID-19 (dated by TCRdb to 2020 to 2021). The study in broad terms: Samples from collaborators originated in the United States, Italy and Spain and spanned both the acute and convalescent phases of COVID-19. The prospective study material was composed of cDNA or gDNA derived from T cells, B-cell-depleted T cells, or PBMCs. Subjects who had been exposed to COVID-19, were actively infected with it, or had recovered from it provided the deeply sampled blood TCRbeta repertoires that made up the dataset. The repertoires were made available in a free public database intended to serve as a resource for research on the immune response to SARS-CoV-2. Samples were obtained from the ongoing ImmuneRACE study (first 160 participants) and from approximately 1,200 subjects provided by 6 global collaborators. A de-identified subject ID, COVID-19 status, age in years and sex were almost always included in the sample metadata. Where available, HLA class I and class II types were taken from metadata supplied by the sample provider and were not determined by assay-based typing.

Findings and caveats that apply to the study as a whole: The amount of clinical and demographic metadata varied by source and participant and was provided uncurated.

The sequenced material came from peripheral blood. The chain is made from TRBV18 and TRBJ1-1; TRBD1 fits 9 bases in the junction. This clonotype was sampled from a woman in her fifties or sixties with COVID-19, enrolled during active disease. This receptor carries the CDR3 CASSAGTGWNTEAFF. The nucleotide sequence is TGTGCCAGCTCAGCCGGGACAGGGTGGAACACTGAAGCTTTCTTT. This CDR3, with the reference TRBV18 and TRBJ1-1 proteins standing in past its ends, gives the full variable domain NAGVMQNPRHLVRRRGQEARLRCSPMKGHSHVYWYRQLPEEGLKFMVYLQKENIIDESGMPKERFSAEFPKEGPSILRIQQVVRGDSAAYFCASSAGTGWNTEAFFGQGTRLTVV.